The clone carrying this T cell receptor beta chain was counted only a few times. The antigen remains undetermined. A junction boundary mismatches the germline segment, possibly from a read error. This CDR3 has 14 amino acids. In germline, CDR1 is SEHNR, CDR2 FQNEAQ (reference sequence). Each CDR3 protein gets one entry after TCRdb re-called the reads with MiXCR. The repertoire holds about a million distinct CDR3 sequences, with roughly 30% as singletons. The sample belongs to a study of T cell repertoires in cytomegalovirus infection. This TCR was sampled from a human donor in good health (CMV status not recorded). Some clones in this sample may be carry-over from other donors' samples. The specimen was cultured CD8+ T cells from PBMCs, collected from culture after CMV antigen stimulation. The rearrangement uses TRBV7-9 and TRBJ1-1; possibly TRBD1 for D (5 bases). The CDR3 loop reads CASTLGVMNTEAFF. CDR3 DNA sequence: TGTGCCAGCACCTTAGGGGTGATGAACACTGAAGCTTTCTTT.